These T cell receptor beta chains were read from a single sample in a study of cytomegalovirus exposure and HLA in healthy donors. Assay: immunoSEQ multiplex PCR; the TCRdb copy retains only in-frame clones and omits some. The sample has 100,000 or so clones; roughly 82% are singletons. The sequenced material came from PBMCs. The origin of the receptors is a woman between 18 and 30 years old in good health and CMV-seronegative. Each CDR3 is given with its conserved first and last residue. A D gene is named only where the DNA matches it firmly. Where a row states a size, it is once, few, many or the class of an expanded clone; other rows omit it.

j_gene: TRBJ2-1; d_gene: TRBD2; v_gene: TRBV23-1; abundance: NA; CDR3nt: TGCGCCAGCAGTCCTTCGGGAGGTAGGTGTTTGGGTGAGCAGTTCTTC; CDR3aa: CASSPSGGRCLGEQFF
j_gene: TRBJ1-4; d_gene: TRBD1; v_gene: TRBV19; abundance: NA; CDR3nt: TGTGCCAGTAGTGATTCCGGGACAGTAAGGGAAAAACTGTTTTTT; CDR3aa: CASSDSGTVREKLFF
j_gene: TRBJ2-3; d_gene: NA; v_gene: TRBV2; abundance: NA; CDR3nt: TGTGCCAGCAGTGCATCTCTGGGCGGGAGCACAGATACGCAGTATTTT; CDR3aa: CASSASLGGSTDTQYF
j_gene: TRBJ1-6; d_gene: NA; v_gene: TRBV28; abundance: NA; CDR3nt: TGTGCCAGCAGTTTATGGGGCTCACCCCTCCACTTT; CDR3aa: CASSLWGSPLHF
j_gene: TRBJ2-2; d_gene: NA; v_gene: TRBV27; abundance: NA; CDR3nt: TGTGCCAGCAGTTTCGCCGGGGAGCTGTTTTTT; CDR3aa: CASSFAGELFF
j_gene: TRBJ2-7; d_gene: NA; v_gene: TRBV6-6; abundance: NA; CDR3nt: TGTGCCACCCGGCGGGACTACGAGCAGTACTTC; CDR3aa: CATRRDYEQYF
j_gene: TRBJ2-3; d_gene: NA; v_gene: TRBV7-2; abundance: NA; CDR3nt: TGTGCCAGCAGCTTAAACAGGCCCACAGATACGCAGTATTTT; CDR3aa: CASSLNRPTDTQYF
j_gene: TRBJ1-1; d_gene: TRBD1; v_gene: TRBV29-1; abundance: NA; CDR3nt: TGCAGCGTTGAGCGTGACAGGGTGGGCACTGAAGCTTTCTTT; CDR3aa: CSVERDRVGTEAFF
j_gene: TRBJ1-5; d_gene: NA; v_gene: TRBV6-6; abundance: NA; CDR3nt: TGTGCCAGCAGTTACTCCGGGGTCGGTCAGCCCCAGCATTTT; CDR3aa: CASSYSGVGQPQHF
j_gene: TRBJ2-1; d_gene: TRBD2; v_gene: TRBV11-2; abundance: NA; CDR3nt: TGTGCCAGCAGCCTACTAGCGGGGGGCCCCATTGAGCAGTTCTTC; CDR3aa: CASSLLAGGPIEQFF
j_gene: TRBJ2-1; d_gene: NA; v_gene: TRBV7-2; abundance: NA; CDR3nt: TGTGCCAGCAGCTTAGCTAGCAATTCCTACAATGAGCAGTTCTTC; CDR3aa: CASSLASNSYNEQFF
j_gene: TRBJ2-7; d_gene: TRBD2; v_gene: TRBV28; abundance: NA; CDR3nt: TGTGCCAGCAGATTAGCGGGAGGGCCCTACGAGCAGTACTTC; CDR3aa: CASRLAGGPYEQYF
j_gene: TRBJ2-7; d_gene: TRBD2; v_gene: TRBV27; abundance: few; CDR3nt: TGTGCCAGCAGTAGACTAGCGGGGGACTACGAGCAGTACTTC; CDR3aa: CASSRLAGDYEQYF
j_gene: TRBJ2-1; d_gene: TRBD2; v_gene: TRBV7-9; abundance: NA; CDR3nt: TGTGCCAGCAGCTTAGGAGGGACTACAGCGGCCAATGAGCAGTTCTTC; CDR3aa: CASSLGGTTAANEQFF
j_gene: TRBJ2-2; d_gene: NA; v_gene: TRBV30; abundance: NA; CDR3nt: TGTGCCTGGAGTGGACTGTTGTCCGGGGAGCTGTTTTTT; CDR3aa: CAWSGLLSGELFF
j_gene: TRBJ2-1; d_gene: TRBD1; v_gene: TRBV7-2; abundance: many; CDR3nt: TGTGCCAGCAGCTTGGCGGGACAGGGGGAGTACAATGAGCAGTTCTTC; CDR3aa: CASSLAGQGEYNEQFF
j_gene: TRBJ2-3; d_gene: TRBD1; v_gene: TRBV19; abundance: NA; CDR3nt: TGTGCCAGTAGTGGACAGGGGGCGGGCGCAGATACGCAGTATTTT; CDR3aa: CASSGQGAGADTQYF
j_gene: TRBJ2-7; d_gene: NA; v_gene: TRBV19; abundance: NA; CDR3nt: TGTGCCAGTAGTATCCGGGACTTTTCCTACGAGCAGTACTTC; CDR3aa: CASSIRDFSYEQYF
j_gene: TRBJ2-5; d_gene: TRBD2; v_gene: TRBV7-3; abundance: NA; CDR3nt: TGTGCCAGCAGCGTACAAGCGGGAGCGGTCGAGACCCAGTACTTC; CDR3aa: CASSVQAGAVETQYF
j_gene: TRBJ2-1; d_gene: NA; v_gene: TRBV7-9; abundance: NA; CDR3nt: TGTGCCAGCAGCCTCGTCAATGAGCAGTTCTTC; CDR3aa: CASSLVNEQFF
j_gene: TRBJ2-7; d_gene: TRBD1; v_gene: TRBV7-6; abundance: NA; CDR3nt: TGTGCCAGCAGCGGACGCGGACAGGGGAAGCAGTACTTC; CDR3aa: CASSGRGQGKQYF
j_gene: TRBJ2-5; d_gene: NA; v_gene: TRBV9; abundance: NA; CDR3nt: TGTGCCAGCAGCGTAGCTCCTTTATCCCGTGAGACCCAGTACTTC; CDR3aa: CASSVAPLSRETQYF
j_gene: TRBJ2-2; d_gene: TRBD2; v_gene: TRBV27; abundance: NA; CDR3nt: TGTGCCAGCAGTTTATTGGCGGGGGGGTCCACCGGGGAGCTGTTTTTT; CDR3aa: CASSLLAGGSTGELFF
j_gene: TRBJ2-3; d_gene: NA; v_gene: TRBV11-1; abundance: NA; CDR3nt: TGTGCCAGCAGCTTAGCGGGAGCAGATACGCAGTATTTT; CDR3aa: CASSLAGADTQYF
j_gene: TRBJ2-1; d_gene: NA; v_gene: TRBV5-1; abundance: once; CDR3nt: TGCGCCAGCACCCTTGGACAGTCCTACAATGAGCAGTTCTTC; CDR3aa: CASTLGQSYNEQFF
j_gene: TRBJ1-4; d_gene: TRBD1; v_gene: TRBV14; abundance: NA; CDR3nt: TGTGCCAGCAGCTCGGGACAGGGTTTGGAAAAACTGTTTTTT; CDR3aa: CASSSGQGLEKLFF
j_gene: TRBJ2-3; d_gene: TRBD2; v_gene: TRBV4-2; abundance: NA; CDR3nt: TGTGCCAGCAGCCAAGATCTCACGGGGCGGGAGGTGTTAACAGATACGCAGTATTTT; CDR3aa: CASSQDLTGREVLTDTQYF
j_gene: TRBJ2-7; d_gene: TRBD2; v_gene: TRBV4-3; abundance: NA; CDR3nt: TGCGCCAGCAGCCGACATCCTCTTGGGACTAGCGGAAATTCCTACGAGCAGTACTTC; CDR3aa: CASSRHPLGTSGNSYEQYF
j_gene: TRBJ2-3; d_gene: TRBD1; v_gene: TRBV7-2; abundance: NA; CDR3nt: TGTGCCAGCAGCTTGGACAGGGGCACAGATACGCAGTATTTT; CDR3aa: CASSLDRGTDTQYF
j_gene: TRBJ2-7; d_gene: TRBD1; v_gene: TRBV27; abundance: NA; CDR3nt: TGTGCCAGCAGCCCGGGACAGGGCTACGAGCAGTACTTC; CDR3aa: CASSPGQGYEQYF
j_gene: TRBJ2-1; d_gene: TRBD2; v_gene: TRBV4-1; abundance: once; CDR3nt: TGCGCCAGCAGCCAAGGGACTAGCATGCGGGAGGGTTACAATGAGCAGTTCTTC; CDR3aa: CASSQGTSMREGYNEQFF
j_gene: TRBJ2-1; d_gene: NA; v_gene: TRBV7-8; abundance: NA; CDR3nt: TGTGCCAGCCGACTACTAGGCTATGAGCAGTTCTTC; CDR3aa: CASRLLGYEQFF
j_gene: TRBJ1-1; d_gene: NA; v_gene: TRBV19; abundance: NA; CDR3nt: TGTGCCAGTAGTATAAATCCGGGACACCACACTGAAGCTTTCTTT; CDR3aa: CASSINPGHHTEAFF
j_gene: TRBJ1-5; d_gene: NA; v_gene: TRBV7-9; abundance: few; CDR3nt: TGTGCCGCAGGCCGCAATCAGCCCCAGCATTTT; CDR3aa: CAAGRNQPQHF
j_gene: TRBJ1-5; d_gene: NA; v_gene: TRBV10-1; abundance: NA; CDR3nt: TGCGCCAGCACCACGGGGGGAGGGAATCAGCCCCAGCATTTT; CDR3aa: CASTTGGGNQPQHF
j_gene: TRBJ2-1; d_gene: TRBD2; v_gene: TRBV7-9; abundance: few; CDR3nt: TGTGCCAGCAGCGGCCGTAGCGGGAAATCCAATGAGCAGTTCTTC; CDR3aa: CASSGRSGKSNEQFF
j_gene: TRBJ2-7; d_gene: NA; v_gene: TRBV5-6; abundance: few; CDR3nt: TGTGCCAGCAGCTTCGGGGGCTCCTACGAGCAGTACTTC; CDR3aa: CASSFGGSYEQYF
j_gene: TRBJ2-7; d_gene: TRBD2; v_gene: TRBV6-5; abundance: NA; CDR3nt: TGTGCCACCGGGAGGAGGCACGAGCAGTACTTC; CDR3aa: CATGRRHEQYF
j_gene: TRBJ1-1; d_gene: NA; v_gene: TRBV30; abundance: NA; CDR3nt: TGTGCCTGGAATCTGGGGCAGGTGAACACTGAAGCTTTCTTT; CDR3aa: CAWNLGQVNTEAFF
j_gene: TRBJ2-3; d_gene: TRBD1; v_gene: TRBV4-1; abundance: NA; CDR3nt: TGCGCCAGCAGCCTGTGGACAGGGCCTAGCACAGATACGCAGTATTTT; CDR3aa: CASSLWTGPSTDTQYF
j_gene: TRBJ2-7; d_gene: NA; v_gene: TRBV27; abundance: NA; CDR3nt: TGTGCCAGCAGTTTATCAGCCCACGGGACACGGTCCTACGAGCAGTACTTC; CDR3aa: CASSLSAHGTRSYEQYF
j_gene: TRBJ2-2; d_gene: NA; v_gene: TRBV5-1; abundance: NA; CDR3nt: TGCGCCAGCAGCCCCTTGACGGGTTCTTCCGGGGAGCTGTTTTTT; CDR3aa: CASSPLTGSSGELFF
j_gene: TRBJ2-3; d_gene: TRBD2; v_gene: TRBV28; abundance: NA; CDR3nt: TGTGCCAGCAGTTTAGGGGGGGCAGGGACTAGCGGGACCACAGATACGCAGTATTTT; CDR3aa: CASSLGGAGTSGTTDTQYF
j_gene: TRBJ2-1; d_gene: NA; v_gene: TRBV4-3; abundance: NA; CDR3nt: TGCGCCAGCAGCCAAGCCAGGGCAAGCTCCTACAATGAGCAGTTCTTC; CDR3aa: CASSQARASSYNEQFF
j_gene: TRBJ2-2; d_gene: TRBD2; v_gene: TRBV9; abundance: NA; CDR3nt: TGTGCCAGCAGCGTACTTGGGGGGGGAAACACCGGGGAGCTGTTTTTT; CDR3aa: CASSVLGGGNTGELFF
j_gene: TRBJ1-2; d_gene: TRBD1; v_gene: TRBV27; abundance: NA; CDR3nt: TGTGCCAGCAGTTTACTGACAGGGGGTGGCGATGGCTACACCTTC; CDR3aa: CASSLLTGGGDGYTF
j_gene: TRBJ2-1; d_gene: NA; v_gene: TRBV19; abundance: NA; CDR3nt: TGTGCCAGTAGTCTCGCCCCGACAGCACAGTACAATGAGCAGTTCTTC; CDR3aa: CASSLAPTAQYNEQFF
j_gene: TRBJ1-1; d_gene: NA; v_gene: TRBV7-9; abundance: NA; CDR3nt: TGTTCCAGCAGCCCCCAGGTGAACACTGAAGCTTTCTTT; CDR3aa: CSSSPQVNTEAFF
j_gene: TRBJ2-3; d_gene: TRBD2; v_gene: TRBV11-3; abundance: once; CDR3nt: TGTGCCAGCAGCTTAGAAGCGGGAGAGGCAGATACGCAGTATTTT; CDR3aa: CASSLEAGEADTQYF
j_gene: TRBJ2-3; d_gene: TRBD2; v_gene: TRBV27; abundance: NA; CDR3nt: TGTGCCAGCAGTTTCGGGGGGAGGCGGCAAGATACGCAGTATTTT; CDR3aa: CASSFGGRRQDTQYF
j_gene: TRBJ2-1; d_gene: NA; v_gene: TRBV18; abundance: NA; CDR3nt: TGTGCCAGCTCACCATCGCAGCGAAGTGAGCAGTTCTTC; CDR3aa: CASSPSQRSEQFF
j_gene: TRBJ1-1; d_gene: NA; v_gene: TRBV6-1; abundance: NA; CDR3nt: TGTGCCAGCAGAACCACAGGGAGCACTGAAGCTTTCTTT; CDR3aa: CASRTTGSTEAFF
j_gene: TRBJ1-6; d_gene: TRBD1; v_gene: TRBV19; abundance: NA; CDR3nt: TGTGCCAGTAGCCCACAGGGGGATAATTCACCCCTCCACTTT; CDR3aa: CASSPQGDNSPLHF